The source of this T cell receptor (beta chain) is a study of technical replicates of blood from several donors. The table came from immunoSEQ multiplex PCR; TCRdb's copy has only in-frame clones and leaves some out. The data show around 50,000 clones, roughly 94% seen once. The V gene's germline CDR1 is MDHEN and CDR2 SYDVKM. The CDR3 extends over 15 amino acids. The V end lost 6 bases, the J end lost 5 bases, and 19 bases lay between the germline ends. Sequenced sample: T cells isolated from PBMCs. This sequence originates from a human donor in good health. The chain carries TRBV28 and TRBJ2-5; a weak D match, TRBD1 (6 bases). The CDR3 nucleotides are TGTGCCAGCAGCTATTATCAGGGGAGATGGGAGACCCAGTACTTC. This translates into CASSYYQGRWETQYF.